This T cell receptor (beta chain) was sequenced for a study of cytomegalovirus exposure and HLA in healthy donors. Assay: immunoSEQ multiplex PCR; the TCRdb copy retains only in-frame clones and omits some. The repertoire has roughly 120,000 clones, approximately 90% of them found once; the top ten carry about 4.3%. From germline, CDR1 is SQVTM and CDR2 ANQGSEA. Trimming took off 5 bases at V and 4 bases at J, with 12 bases between the two ends. The CDR3 is 14 residues long. The chain uses TRBV29-1 and TRBJ2-6; weak D call: TRBD1 (5 bases). Sequenced input: PBMCs. The receptor's source is a man between 18 and 29 years old in good health and CMV-seropositive. CDR3 bases: TGCAGCGTTCTGGGGCTTAGAGGGGCCAACGTCCTGACTTTC. Its protein product is CSVLGLRGANVLTF.